This TCR beta chain came from a study of blood T cells in healthy people across ages. Trimming pared 3 bases from V and 3 bases from J, leaving 8 bases between. The CDR3 has 12 amino acids. Germline values: CDR1 DFQATT, CDR2 SNEGSKA (reference sequence). Through a sample-barcoded 5' primer and a J-beta primer mix, a second PCR was run for about 6 to 11 cycles. TCRdb re-derived calls from the 5' RACE reads in MiXCR, one entry per CDR3 protein. The sample gives about 1.6 million distinct CDR3 sequences, roughly 32% of which show up once; about 11% is in the top ten. Isolated per sample were at least 6 million PBMCs. Study-wide results and caveats: Aged donors had fewer naive CD4+ cells and lower diversity than long-lived donors.

This clonotype came up once. No antigen is known for it. V usage is TRBV20-1 and J usage is TRBJ1-1; D ambiguous. Material for sequencing was blood. This sequence originates from a woman in her twenties or thirties in good health. CDR3 nucleotide sequence: TGCAGTGCTAGGAAGCTCTACACTGAAGCTTTCTTT. It encodes CSARKLYTEAFF.